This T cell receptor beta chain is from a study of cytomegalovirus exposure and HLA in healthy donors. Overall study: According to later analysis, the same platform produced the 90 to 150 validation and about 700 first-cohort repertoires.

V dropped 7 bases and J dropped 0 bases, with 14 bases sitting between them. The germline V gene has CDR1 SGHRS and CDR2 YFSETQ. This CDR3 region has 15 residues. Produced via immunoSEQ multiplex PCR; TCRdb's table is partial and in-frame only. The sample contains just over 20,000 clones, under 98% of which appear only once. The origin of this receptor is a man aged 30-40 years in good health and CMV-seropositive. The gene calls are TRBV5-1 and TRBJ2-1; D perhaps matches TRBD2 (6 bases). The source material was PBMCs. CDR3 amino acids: CASQEGDSSYNEQFF. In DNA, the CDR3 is TGCGCCAGCCAGGAGGGAGACAGCTCCTACAATGAGCAGTTCTTC.